This paragraph reports one TCR beta chain. The antigen is undetermined. These data are taken from a study of cytomegalovirus exposure and HLA in healthy donors. In the study overall: The early release's HLA-typed donors yielded roughly 85 million unique TCRs. Regarding the study as a whole: Under in vitro conditions, a few CMV-associated chains were confirmed as specific for CMV antigens.

60 Vbeta and 13 Jbeta primers were used in PCR. The data were produced by immunoSEQ multiplex PCR, yet TCRdb's version contains in-frame clones alone and is incomplete. The sample shows approximately 100,000 clones, around 85% of them seen only once. The CDR3 totals 16 residues. Germline-derived CDR1 and CDR2 are MRHNA and SNTAGT. Germline trimming cut 5 bases from V and 0 bases from J; bases unmatched to any gene: 6. The chain joins TRBV6-4 to TRBJ2-2, with 7 bases identical to TRBD1. Specimen: PBMCs. This TCR was sampled from a man aged 25 to 40 in good health and CMV-seronegative. The CDR3 sequence: CASSSEGAANTGELFF. The CDR3 DNA sequence: TGTGCCAGCAGTTCAGAGGGGGCGGCGAACACCGGGGAGCTGTTTTTT.